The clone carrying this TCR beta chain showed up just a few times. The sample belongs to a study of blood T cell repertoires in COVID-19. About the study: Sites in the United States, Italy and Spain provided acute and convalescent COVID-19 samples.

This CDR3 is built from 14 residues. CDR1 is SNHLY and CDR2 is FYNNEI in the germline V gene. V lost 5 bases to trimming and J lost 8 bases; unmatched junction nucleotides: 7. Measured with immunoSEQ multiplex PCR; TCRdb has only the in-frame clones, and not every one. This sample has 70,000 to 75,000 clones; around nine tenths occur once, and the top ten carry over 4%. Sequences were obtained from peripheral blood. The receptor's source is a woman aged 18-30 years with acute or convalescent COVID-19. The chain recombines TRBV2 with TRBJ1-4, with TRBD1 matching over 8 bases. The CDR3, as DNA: TGTGCCAGCAGTATGACAGGGGAAAGGGAAAAACTGTTTTTT. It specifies CASSMTGEREKLFF.